The 4 T cell receptor beta chains below all came from one sample that was sequenced in a study of T-cell memory formation after mild COVID-19. TCRdb re-called the 5' RACE reads through MiXCR, storing one row per CDR3 protein. The profile shows around 200,000 distinct CDR3 sequences, more than 9% of them singletons. Source material: PBMCs or a T cell subset sorted from them (not recorded which). The receptors shown here come from a man between 18 and 35 years old who had mild COVID-19 (a few samples of this study predate the infection). Cell type and time point are not known.

This clonotype was seen only a few times. V usage is TRBV5-4 and J usage is TRBJ2-7, with D tentatively TRBD1 or TRBD2 (5 bases each). This CDR3 region has 15 residues. CDR1 and CDR2 (germline): SGHNT, YYREEE (reference sequence). Trimming pared 2 bases from V and 0 bases from J, leaving 12 bases between. CDR3 amino acids: CASSFGGGISYEQYF. The CDR3 coding sequence is TGTGCCAGCAGCTTTGGTGGGGGTATCTCCTACGAGCAGTACTTC.

The table lists this clonotype with many counts. J is TRBJ2-7 and V is TRBV20-1; 7 positions match TRBD2. J was trimmed by 0 bases and V by 5 bases; bases with no gene match: 4. CDR1 is DFQATT and CDR2 is SNEGSKA in the germline V gene (reference sequence). This CDR3 is built from 13 residues. For the CDR3, the DNA is TGCAGTGCTCAAAGCGGGGCCTCCTACGAGCAGTACGTC. This codes for CSAQSGASYEQYV.

This clonotype was seen ten or more times. This chain uses TRBV6-5 with TRBJ2-5; tentative D call: TRBD2 (6 bases). The V gene's germline CDR1 is MNHEY and CDR2 SVGAGI. The CDR3 has 14 amino acids. V dropped 2 bases and J dropped 0 bases, with 7 bases sitting between them. CDR3 sequence reads: CASSYGLNQETQYF. CDR3 in DNA: TGTGCCAGCAGTTACGGACTAAACCAAGAGACCCAGTACTTC.

This clonotype was observed a few times. The chain recombines TRBV20-1 with TRBJ2-1; either TRBD1 or TRBD2 may fit D (7 bases each). The CDR3 covers 12 residues. The germline V gene has CDR1 DFQATT and CDR2 SNEGSKA (reference sequence). V was shortened by 1 base and J by 13 bases, with 14 bases between the two germline ends. The CDR3 sequence is CSARVSGGVQFF. The DNA for the CDR3 is TGCAGTGCTAGAGTCTCAGGGGGGGTACAGTTCTTC.